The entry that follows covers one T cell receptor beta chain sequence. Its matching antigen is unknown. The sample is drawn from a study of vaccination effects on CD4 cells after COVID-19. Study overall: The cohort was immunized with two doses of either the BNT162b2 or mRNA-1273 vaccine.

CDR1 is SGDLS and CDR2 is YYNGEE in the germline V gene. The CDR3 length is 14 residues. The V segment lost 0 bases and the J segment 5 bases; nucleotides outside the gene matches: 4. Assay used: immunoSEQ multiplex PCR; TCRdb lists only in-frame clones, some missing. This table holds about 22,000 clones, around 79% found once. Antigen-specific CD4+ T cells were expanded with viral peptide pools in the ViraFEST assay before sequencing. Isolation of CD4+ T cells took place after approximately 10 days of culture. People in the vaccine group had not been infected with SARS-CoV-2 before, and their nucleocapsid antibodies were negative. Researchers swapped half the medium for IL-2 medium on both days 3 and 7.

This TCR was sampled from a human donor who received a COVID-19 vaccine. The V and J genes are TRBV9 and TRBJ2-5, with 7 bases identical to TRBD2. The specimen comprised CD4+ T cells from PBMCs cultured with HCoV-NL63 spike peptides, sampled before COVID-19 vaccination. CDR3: CASSVGGGGETQYF. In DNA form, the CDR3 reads TGTGCCAGCAGCGTAGGCGGGGGAGGGGAGACCCAGTACTTC.